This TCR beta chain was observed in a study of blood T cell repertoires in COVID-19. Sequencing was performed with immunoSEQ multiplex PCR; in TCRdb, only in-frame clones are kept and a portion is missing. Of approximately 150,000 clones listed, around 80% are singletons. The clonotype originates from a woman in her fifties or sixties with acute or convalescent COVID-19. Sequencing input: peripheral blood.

This CDR3 is CASSLGTSGYNEQFF. In nucleotides, the CDR3 is TGTGCCAGCAGCTTAGGGACTAGCGGTTACAATGAGCAGTTCTTC. This chain links TRBV5-6 with TRBJ2-1, with 11 bases aligning to TRBD2. The V gene end was trimmed by 2 bases and the J gene end by 4 bases; junction bases not matched to a gene: 2. The CDR3 runs to 15 residues. CDR1 is SGHDT, CDR2 YYEEEE, per germline.